What follows are 21 T cell receptor beta chains derived from one specimen sequenced in a study. TCRdb reprocessed the 5' RACE reads via MiXCR and lists one record per CDR3 protein. Among 52,000 or so distinct CDR3 sequences listed, around 21% were seen once. The sorted Tregs were CD4+CD25+CD127-/low cells. Sequencing used tumor-infiltrating Tregs sorted from the breast tumor. The receptors here all came from a female donor with breast cancer.

As regards this clonotype: Mismatch with germline at one junction end may stem from a read error. The chain joins TRBV4-1 to TRBJ2-2; the match to TRBD2 covers 8 bases. CDR1 MGHRA and CDR2 YSYEKL come from the germline V gene. This CDR3 has 17 amino acids. In DNA, the CDR3 is TGCGCCAGCAGCCCCTCGGGAGGGAGGAGAATCGGCGGGGAGCAGTTTTTT. Encoded protein: CASSPSGGRRIGGEQFF.

There are many counts of this clonotype. The chain uses TRBV5-1 and TRBJ2-5; the match to TRBD2 covers 7 bases. The CDR3 covers 15 residues. J lost 5 bases, V lost 5 bases, and 12 bases had no gene match. Germline V CDR1 and CDR2: SGHRS, YFSETQ. CDR3 sequence reads: CASRKIAGGRETQYF. In nucleotides, the CDR3 is TGCGCCAGCAGGAAGATAGCGGGCGGAAGGGAGACCCAGTACTTC.

This clonotype was picked up many times. The chain recombines TRBV20-1 with TRBJ2-1; D is possibly TRBD1 (6 bases). Germline lookup yields CDR1 DFQATT and CDR2 SNEGSKA (reference sequence). The CDR3 covers 14 residues. V was clipped by 0 bases and J by 7 bases, with 13 bases between them. The CDR3 sequence: CSARDGQGRNEQFF. DNA of the CDR3: TGCAGTGCTAGAGATGGGCAGGGGCGAAATGAGCAGTTCTTC.

This clonotype has ten or more counts. The V gene is TRBV29-1, the J gene TRBJ2-1, with 7 bases fitting TRBD2. CDR3 length: 13 amino acids. Germline V lookup: CDR1 SQVTM, CDR2 ANQGSEA. With 7 bases clipped from V and 6 bases from J, the junction kept 9 bases outside the gene matches. The CDR3, as DNA: TGCAGCGCTGGACCCCCGGGGGGCAATGAGCAGTTCTTC. Its protein product is CSAGPPGGNEQFF.

This clonotype has ten or more counts. The chain is built from TRBV15 and TRBJ2-7, with TRBD1 matching over 8 bases. V shed 0 bases and J 6 bases; nucleotides not matched to a gene: 4. The CDR3 covers 14 residues. CDR1 is LNHNV and CDR2 is YYDKDF in the germline V gene (reference sequence). In nucleotides, the CDR3 is TGTGCCACCAGCAGAGATTTGGACAGGGTCGAGCAGTACTTC. This encodes CATSRDLDRVEQYF.

This clonotype was seen only a few times. This rearrangement joins TRBV5-1 to TRBJ1-1; D possibly corresponds to TRBD1 (6 bases). Germline assignment: CDR1 SGHRS and CDR2 YFSETQ. The CDR3 is made up of 14 amino acids. V was pared by 4 bases and J by 1 base, with 11 bases between. The CDR3 loop reads CASSEPGQNTEAFF. CDR3 coding DNA: TGCGCCAGCAGCGAACCGGGACAGAACACTGAAGCTTTCTTT.

This clonotype was counted only a few times. The chain employs TRBV6-1 and TRBJ1-2; the D is unclear. Germline CDR1 reads MNHNS; CDR2 reads SASEGT. This CDR3 has 12 residues. Trimming left V 5 bases short and J 4 bases short, with 8 bases between. CDR3 bases: TGTGCCAGCAGTACCTGGGGCTATGGCTACACCTTC. Protein sequence: CASSTWGYGYTF.

For this clonotype: Lacking the conserved final phenylalanine or tryptophan, this CDR3 likely reflects a read error. It is unclear where the CDR3 begins or ends on the DNA, so no DNA is shown, and the CDR3 is as TCRdb lists it. The gene calls are TRBV21-1 and TRBJ2-4; the listed D gene, TRBD2, was not tested against the DNA. TRBV21-1 is tagged as a pseudogene. The CDR3 is made up of 20 amino acids, end residues included. The CDR3 region is CASSKGPSGRVPGAKNIQYL.

Worth noting for this clonotype: A clone one base away is much larger, so this may be a read error. A read error is likely, as this CDR3 ends without the conserved phenylalanine or tryptophan. The chain carries TRBV9 and TRBJ1-1; possible D gene TRBD1, 5 bases. The V end was cut by 3 bases, the J end by 9 bases, with 18 bases between. Germline CDR1 and CDR2: SGDLS and YYNGEE. This CDR3 has 14 residues. The CDR3 DNA follows: TGTGCCAGCAGCGCCGGGGGAGGCTCCAGTAAAGCTTTCTGT. This gives the protein CASSAGGGSSKAFC.

At least ten counts were recorded for this clonotype. This chain connects TRBV20-1 to TRBJ2-5, with D maybe TRBD1 (6 bases). The CDR3 runs to 12 residues. Germline V gives CDR1 DFQATT, CDR2 SNEGSKA (reference sequence). V was shortened by 1 base and J by 5 bases, with 8 bases between the two germline ends. CDR3 loop: CSARVRGETQYF. For the CDR3, the DNA is TGCAGTGCTAGAGTAAGGGGGGAGACCCAGTACTTC.

This clonotype came up a few times. The chain has TRBV27 and TRBJ1-4; TRBD1 matches at 10 bases. V shed 7 bases and J 7 bases; nucleotides not matched to a gene: 9. The CDR3 contains 15 residues. Germline CDR1 and CDR2: MNHEY and SMNVEV (reference sequence). This CDR3 is CASKRNRDRGEKLFF. For the CDR3, the DNA is TGTGCCAGCAAACGAAACCGGGACAGGGGTGAAAAACTGTTTTTT.

Only a few counts were recorded for this clonotype. The chain links TRBV28 to TRBJ2-4; TRBD1 is a possible D gene (8 bases). This CDR3 region has 16 residues. Trimming left V 4 bases short and J 6 bases short, with 19 bases between. CDR1 is MDHEN, CDR2 SYDVKM, per germline. CDR3 residues: CASSSGGQGIRNIQYF. DNA of the CDR3: TGTGCCAGCAGTTCGGGAGGACAGGGTATAAGAAACATTCAGTACTTC.

This chain uses TRBV7-9 with TRBJ1-4; 7 bases agree with TRBD1. The CDR3 runs to 16 residues. With 5 bases clipped from V and 4 bases from J, the junction kept 10 bases outside the gene matches. Germline values: CDR1 SEHNR, CDR2 FQNEAQ (reference sequence). The CDR3 protein is CASSGKTGQGNEKLFF. For the CDR3, the DNA is TGTGCCAGCAGCGGCAAGACAGGGCAGGGTAATGAAAAACTGTTTTTT.

The rearrangement uses TRBV20-1 and TRBJ2-7; perhaps TRBD2 as D (5 bases). The V gene's germline CDR1 is DFQATT and CDR2 SNEGSKA (reference sequence). The length of the CDR3 is 14 residues. The V end was cut by 6 bases, the J end by 2 bases, with 17 bases between. The CDR3 is CSAPRTGSAYEQYF. In DNA form, the CDR3 reads TGCAGTGCCCCGAGAACGGGGTCAGCCTACGAGCAGTACTTC.

This clonotype is deemed medium-sized. J is TRBJ1-6 and V is TRBV7-2, with 7 bases matching TRBD1. V was pared by 1 base and J by 14 bases, with 2 bases of the junction left unmatched. Germline V gene sequence: CDR1 SGHTA, CDR2 FQGNSA. The CDR3 length is 12 residues. CDR3 in DNA: TGTGCCAGCAGCTTAGTGACAGGGACCCTCCACTTT. This codes for CASSLVTGTLHF.

The chain employs TRBV9 and TRBJ1-6; no clear D gene. The CDR3 totals 13 residues. In germline, CDR1 is SGDLS, CDR2 YYNGEE. V was clipped by 3 bases and J by 7 bases, with 8 bases between them. The CDR3 protein is CASSGAENSPLHF. The CDR3, as DNA: TGTGCCAGCAGCGGGGCCGAAAATTCACCCCTCCACTTT.

The chain carries TRBV5-5 and TRBJ1-2; D is unresolved. The germline V gene has CDR1 SGHKS and CDR2 YYEKEE (reference sequence). The CDR3 length is 13 residues. The ends were cut back, 1 base at V and 8 bases at J, with 12 bases in the middle. CDR3 sequence reads: CASSLLPGWGYTF. In DNA, the CDR3 is TGTGCCAGCAGCTTGTTACCAGGCTGGGGCTACACCTTC. The whole variable domain, filled in from reference TRBV5-5 and TRBJ1-2, reads DAGVTQSPTHLIKTRGQQVTLRCSPISGHKSVSWYQQVLGQGPQFIFQYYEKEERGRGNFPDRFSARQFPNYSSELNVNALLLGDSALYLCASSLLPGWGYTFGSGTRLTVV.

This chain links TRBV12-3 or TRBV12-4 with TRBJ1-2; D is possibly TRBD1 (5 bases). The V end lost 7 bases, the J end lost 4 bases, and 19 bases lay between the germline ends. The CDR3 contains 15 residues. This chain's CDR3 is CASKIQEIDLYGYTF. The CDR3 nucleotides are TGTGCCAGCAAAATACAGGAGATCGACCTCTATGGCTACACCTTC.

This chain connects TRBV20-1 to TRBJ2-1; 10 bases fit TRBD2. Looked up from germline, CDR1 is DFQATT and CDR2 is SNEGSKA (reference sequence). The V segment lost 4 bases and the J segment 10 bases; nucleotides outside the gene matches: 10. The CDR3 is made up of 14 amino acids. The CDR3 bases are TGCAGTGCTACGGGGCTAGCGGGAGCACAGGAGCAGTTCTTC. It encodes CSATGLAGAQEQFF.

This clonotype was counted many times. The chain couples TRBV7-8 to TRBJ1-2; a possible D gene is TRBD1 (5 bases). The V gene lost 2 bases and the J gene lost 8 bases, with 9 bases spanning the gap. This CDR3 has 12 amino acids. Germline CDR1 reads SGHVS; CDR2 reads FQNEAQ. In DNA form, the CDR3 reads TGTGCCAGCAGCTTATCAGGGTGGGGCTACACCTTC. It encodes CASSLSGWGYTF.

This clonotype occurred many times. The rearrangement uses TRBV5-1 and TRBJ1-2; no clear D. Trimming removed 4 bases at V and 0 bases at J, with 7 bases between. The CDR3 runs 13 residues. The germline V gene encodes CDR1 SGHRS and CDR2 YFSETQ. The CDR3 region is CASSREANYGYTF. The CDR3 nucleotides are TGCGCCAGCAGCCGGGAAGCTAACTATGGCTACACCTTC.